The present entry profiles one TCR beta chain with its context. What this receptor recognizes is not known. One base away there is no much larger clone; base qualities are not given. The reads were generated on an Illumina HiSeq 1500. The raw public reads went through TCRdb reprocessing: fastp at Q25, MiXCR clone calling, in-frame beta chains kept. All rows with the same CDR3 protein become a single entry with the most common DNA and genes. Present in this sample are over 200,000 distinct CDR3 sequences, roughly 13% of which were seen just once. The ten largest clones take up around 9% of the sample. As encoded in the germline V gene, CDR1 is SNHLY while CDR2 is FYNNEI. The CDR3, from cysteine to phenylalanine, totals 14 residues. Of the read, only the CDR3 DNA is kept; its 42 bases are in frame from base 1. This specimen comes from a study of T cell repertoires in cytomegalovirus infection (dated by TCRdb to between 2019 and 2020). About the full investigation: Donor HLA type was relevant to the analysis, as public TCR beta signatures indicated carriage of CMV infection together with the matching HLA type.

Summary of the overall study and its limitations: The ex vivo response was dominated by HLA-C-restricted CMV-specific TCR beta clonotypes, which also provided the single most frequent clonotype in two of eight donors. Carriers of CMV infection plus the relevant HLA type were discriminated by the cumulative frequency of public TCR beta family members in the study cohort and in an independent roughly 370-donor cohort.

Sequenced input: PBMCs. This TCR was recovered from a human donor in good health (CMV status not recorded). Some clones in this sample may be carry-over from other donors' samples. Recombination linked TRBV2 to TRBJ2-3, with TRBD2 matching 15 junction bases. This receptor carries the CDR3 CASGLAGGADTQYF. The sequence in DNA is TGTGCGAGCGGACTAGCGGGGGGGGCAGATACGCAGTATTTT.